This TCR beta chain was captured by sequencing in a study of beta chain features in type 1 diabetes (dated by TCRdb to 2016 to 2019). Broadly, across the study: Patients and healthy donors did not differ in mean age, gender distribution, total cell number or subset yield. A total of around 110,000,000 sorted cells were examined across all samples, and a strong correlation was observed between cell number per subset and RNA yield. The study compared TCRB repertoires of sorted circulating CD4+ T cell subsets between recently diagnosed type 1 diabetes patients and matched healthy donors. Regulatory and stem cell-like memory subsets were isolated from only 8 patients and about eight healthy donors, whereas naive and central memory subsets came from all 28 donors.

The entire amount of isolated RNA was reverse transcribed using the High Capacity cDNA Reverse Transcription Kit, so the sequenced TCRB transcripts were expressed ones. Deep immunoSEQ sequencing was applied to naive, central memory and regulatory T cell samples, giving an average of around 3.8 million total reads per sample. Sorted cells were lysed in RLT buffer, and RNA was extracted using DNase-treated RNeasy Micro or Mini kits according to cell number. To prevent cross-contamination, each cell subset was processed individually, whereas patient and healthy donor samples were processed jointly. The immunoSEQ multiplex PCR was used to amplify TCRB sequences from cDNA, generating 87-bp fragments that spanned the CDR3 region. Amplicons were sequenced on the Illumina HiSeq platform. Under the source paper's analysis protocol: PCR bias was computationally corrected using synthetic template baselines, reads within Hamming distance 2 were collapsed, and singletons that could not be merged were discarded. Reads were aligned to IMGT to assign V, D and J genes, CDR3 length, and insertions or deletions at six rearrangement sites. Clonotype counts were normalized to sorted cell number within each subset before computing true diversity and Gini coefficients with the tcR R package. The overlap coefficient, calculated on TCRB nucleotide sequences, was used to quantify repertoire sharing. As a proxy for the pre-selection repertoire, out-of-frame TCRB sequences from naive cells were analyzed. TCRdb mirrors the immuneACCESS table, restricted to in-frame sequences. Some clones are absent from its copies; in checked studies, under half trace to an unresolved V gene, and the reason for the others is unknown. V, J and clone size are taken as reported in that table, and D and trimming were inferred from the DNA itself. The sample yields under 250,000 clones; roughly 15% were counted once. The leading ten clones occupy around 0.03% of the sample.

A single peripheral blood draw of about 116 mL on average was collected from each donor into heparinised tubes. Naive, central memory, regulatory and stem cell-like memory CD4+ T cells were sorted on a BD FACSAria II using a panel including CD45RO, CCR7, CD25, CD127, CD95 and CD27. A purity above 98% was achieved for all sorted populations. PBMCs were isolated immediately by Lymphoprep density gradient centrifugation and stained directly without culture. So that batch effects would be minimized, each experiment stained and sorted samples in pairs, pairing one healthy donor with one patient. Relative to germline, V is missing 5 bases and J is missing 1 base, with 7 bases of the junction outside any gene match. Via the germline V gene, CDR1 is LGHNA and CDR2 YSLEER. The CDR3, from cysteine to phenylalanine, totals 16 residues. The only DNA kept is the CDR3, 48 bases in frame from the first base. The investigation overall reported the following: Naive, central memory and regulatory TCRB repertoires appeared more similar among patients than among healthy donors. At VDJ recombination sites, type 1 diabetes patients had fewer insertions and more deleted nucleotides, which implies abnormalities in thymic rearrangement. A moderate but significant shortening of TCRB CDR3 length was observed in type 1 diabetes patients in all four CD4+ subsets. Because cDNA rather than genomic DNA was sequenced, highly expressing activated cells could have been over-represented, although no difference in activation and CD3 levels was found between groups. HLA sub-analyses involved small numbers of individuals, so any influence of HLA type on TCRB rearrangement remained unresolved. Shorter templates might be favored by PCR, yet because patient and control samples were amplified and corrected together, any such skew would affect both groups equally.

This clone was observed a handful of times. Which antigen it targets is not known. No base quality values were provided; no much bigger clone lies one nucleotide off. The sequencing sample was made of naive CD4+ T cells from blood. Interpreted using the paper, the cell subset or site label stands for: true naive CD4+ T cells. This TCR derives from a woman in her forties in good health. This chain is built from TRBV4-3 and TRBJ2-3; 9 middle bases align to TRBD2. Here is the DNA: TGCGCCAGCAGCACCTTGGTAGCGGGGGGCACAGATACGCAGTATTTT. It is translated as CASSTLVAGGTDTQYF.